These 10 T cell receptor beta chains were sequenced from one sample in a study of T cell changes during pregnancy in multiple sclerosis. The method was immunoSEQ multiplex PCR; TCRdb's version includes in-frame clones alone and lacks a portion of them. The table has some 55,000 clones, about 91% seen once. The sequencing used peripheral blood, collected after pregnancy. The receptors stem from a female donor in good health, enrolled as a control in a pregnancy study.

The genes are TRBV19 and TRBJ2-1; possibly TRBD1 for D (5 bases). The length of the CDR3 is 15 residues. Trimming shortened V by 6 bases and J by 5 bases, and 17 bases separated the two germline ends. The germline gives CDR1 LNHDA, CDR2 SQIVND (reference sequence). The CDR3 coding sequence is TGTGCCAGTAGCCTAGGGGTTACCGTAGACAATGAGCAGTTCTTC. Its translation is CASSLGVTVDNEQFF.

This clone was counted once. In nucleotides, the CDR3 is TGTGCCAGCAGCTTTCCAGGGACTGGAAACACCATATATTTT. Its translation: CASSFPGTGNTIYF. The rearrangement uses TRBV11-1 and TRBJ1-3; a weak D match, TRBD1 (5 bases). Looked up from germline, CDR1 is SGHAT and CDR2 is FQDESV (reference sequence). The CDR3 sequence is 14 residues long. Trimming stripped 3 bases from V and 2 bases from J, with 8 bases between.

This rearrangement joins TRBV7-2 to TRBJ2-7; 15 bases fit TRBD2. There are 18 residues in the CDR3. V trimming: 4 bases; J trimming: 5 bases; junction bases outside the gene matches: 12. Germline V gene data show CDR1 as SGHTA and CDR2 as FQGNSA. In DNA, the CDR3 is TGTGCCAGCAGCTCCTGGGGACTAGCGGGAGGTAGTCAGAACGAGCAGTACTTC. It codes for CASSSWGLAGGSQNEQYF.

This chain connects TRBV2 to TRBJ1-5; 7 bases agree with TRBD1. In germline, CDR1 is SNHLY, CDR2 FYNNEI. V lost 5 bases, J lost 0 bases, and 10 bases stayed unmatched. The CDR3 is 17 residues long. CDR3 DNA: TGTGCCAGCAGTTCCCGGGACAGAGACGATAGCAATCAGCCCCAGCATTTT. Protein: CASSSRDRDDSNQPQHF. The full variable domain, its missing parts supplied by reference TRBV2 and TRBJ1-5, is EPEVTQTPSHQVTQMGQEVILRCVPISNHLYFYWYRQILGQKVEFLVSFYNNEISEKSEIFDDQFSVERPDGSNFTLKIRSTKLEDSAMYFCASSSRDRDDSNQPQHFGDGTRLSIL.

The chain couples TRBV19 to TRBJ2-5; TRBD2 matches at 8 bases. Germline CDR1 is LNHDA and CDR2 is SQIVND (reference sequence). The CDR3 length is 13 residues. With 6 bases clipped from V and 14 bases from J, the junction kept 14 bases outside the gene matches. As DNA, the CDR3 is TGTGCCAGTAGAAACCCCTCGTGGACTAGCTTTTACTTC. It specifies CASRNPSWTSFYF.

CDR3 DNA: TGTGCCAGCAGTTTATCCCGGGTCGATCTAGCCAAAAACATTCAGTACTTC. Encoded protein: CASSLSRVDLAKNIQYF. The chain has TRBV27 and TRBJ2-4; the D is unclear. This CDR3 has 17 residues. Trimming took off 0 bases at V and 0 bases at J, with 12 bases between the two ends. Per germline, CDR1 MNHEY and CDR2 SMNVEV (reference sequence).

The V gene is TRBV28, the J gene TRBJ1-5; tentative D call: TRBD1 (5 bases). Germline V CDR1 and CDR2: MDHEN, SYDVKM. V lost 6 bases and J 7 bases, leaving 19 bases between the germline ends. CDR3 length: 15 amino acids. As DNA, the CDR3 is TGTGCCAGCAGCCCAGGGACGGGGGGTTGGCAGCCCCAGCATTTT. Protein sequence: CASSPGTGGWQPQHF.

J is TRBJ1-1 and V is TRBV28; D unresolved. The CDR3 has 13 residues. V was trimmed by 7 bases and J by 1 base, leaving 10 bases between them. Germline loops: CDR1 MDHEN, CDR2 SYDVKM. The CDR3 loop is CASNLERNTEAFF. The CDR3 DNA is TGTGCCAGCAACTTAGAACGGAACACTGAAGCTTTCTTT. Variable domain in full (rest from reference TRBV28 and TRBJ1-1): DVKVTQSSRYLVKRTGEKVFLECVQDMDHENMFWYRQDPGLGLRLIYFSYDVKMKEKGDIPEGYSVSREKKERFSLILESASTNQTSMYLCASNLERNTEAFFGQGTRLTVV.

DNA of the CDR3: TGTGCCAGCAGCCTGGGGGCGTCTGATGAAGCTTTCTTT. Protein product: CASSLGASDEAFF. The chain couples TRBV9 to TRBJ1-1; a weak D match, TRBD1 (6 bases). This CDR3 has 13 residues. Germline loops: CDR1 SGDLS, CDR2 YYNGEE. Trimming stripped 4 bases from V and 7 bases from J, with 14 bases between.

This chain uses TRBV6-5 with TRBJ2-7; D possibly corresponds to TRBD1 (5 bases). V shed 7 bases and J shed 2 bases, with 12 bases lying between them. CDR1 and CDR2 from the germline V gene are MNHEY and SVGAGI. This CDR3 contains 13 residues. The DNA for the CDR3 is TGTGCCAGCATCCGTCCAGGGACCTACGAGCAGTACTTC. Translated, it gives CASIRPGTYEQYF.